The following is a TCR beta chain sequence with its context. TCRdb re-called the RT-PCR reads with MiXCR, one entry per CDR3 protein. The data hold about 300,000 distinct CDR3 sequences, with approximately 20% observed a single time. This record belongs to a study of response to subunit inactivated influenza vaccine. The CDR3 totals 17 residues. Germline-derived CDR1 and CDR2 are SGHNT and YYREEE (reference sequence). Trimming stripped 4 bases from V and 0 bases from J, with 14 bases between. V usage is TRBV5-4 and J usage is TRBJ1-6, with D possibly being TRBD1 (5 bases). The sample in question was PBMCs from blood, obtained 21 months after vaccination. This sequence was found in a man between 45 and 75 years old who received an inactivated influenza vaccine. The CDR3 spells CASSGDRDFSYNSPLHF. As DNA, the CDR3 is TGTGCCAGCAGCGGTGATCGGGACTTCTCCTATAATTCACCCCTCCACTTT.